This is a list of T cell receptor beta chains from one sample in a study of blood T cells in healthy people across ages. TCRdb ran MiXCR on the 5' RACE reads and lists one entry per CDR3 protein. The sample lists about 1.8 million distinct CDR3 sequences; about 50% were seen once. The sequenced sample consisted of blood. The receptors here all came from a woman in her forties in good health. CDR3s include the opening cysteine and the closing phenylalanine or tryptophan. Each record gives: D gene, V gene, J gene, clone size, CDR3 protein, CDR3 DNA. D genes are given only for firm matches. Size values are once, few and many counts, or a class for expanded clones, and some rows have none.

D: NA
V: TRBV28
J: TRBJ2-7
size: NA
CDR3: CASSELLGGHEQYF
DNA: TGTGCCAGCAGTGAGCTCCTCGGGGGCCACGAGCAGTACTTC

D: TRBD1
V: TRBV12-3/TRBV12-4
J: TRBJ2-7
size: NA
CDR3: CASSKYRDRDYEQYF
DNA: TGTGCCAGCAGTAAGTACCGGGACAGGGACTACGAGCAGTACTTC

D: NA
V: TRBV29-1
J: TRBJ2-5
size: NA
CDR3: CSVEEGVVETQYF
DNA: TGCAGCGTTGAAGAAGGGGTAGTAGAGACCCAGTACTTC

D: NA
V: TRBV4-3
J: TRBJ2-5
size: NA
CDR3: CASSQDTVRETQYF
DNA: TGCGCCAGCAGCCAAGATACGGTGAGGGAGACCCAGTACTTC

D: TRBD2
V: TRBV10-3
J: TRBJ2-7
size: NA
CDR3: CAISGVGGSYEQYF
DNA: TGTGCCATCAGTGGGGTGGGAGGGAGCTACGAGCAGTACTTC

D: NA
V: TRBV7-2
J: TRBJ1-5
size: few
CDR3: CASSSGRNSNQPQHF
DNA: TGTGCCAGCAGCTCCGGACGGAATAGCAATCAGCCCCAGCATTTT

D: TRBD2
V: TRBV20-1
J: TRBJ2-7
size: NA
CDR3: CSARGQAGGREQYF
DNA: TGCAGTGCTAGAGGGCAAGCGGGGGGGCGTGAGCAGTACTTC

D: TRBD1
V: TRBV6-5
J: TRBJ1-6
size: few
CDR3: CASSGGQYNSPLHF
DNA: TGTGCCAGCAGCGGGGGACAGTATAATTCACCCCTCCACTTT

D: NA
V: TRBV4-2
J: TRBJ2-1
size: NA
CDR3: CASSQEGWSEQFF
DNA: TGTGCCAGCAGCCAAGAGGGGTGGAGTGAGCAGTTCTTC

D: NA
V: TRBV12-3/TRBV12-4
J: TRBJ1-2
size: NA
CDR3: CASSFWGNYGYTF
DNA: TGTGCCAGCAGTTTCTGGGGTAACTATGGCTACACCTTC

D: TRBD1
V: TRBV5-1
J: TRBJ2-1
size: NA
CDR3: CASSSGDRTGGGEQFF
DNA: TGCGCCAGCAGCTCCGGGGATAGAACAGGGGGCGGAGAGCAGTTCTTC

D: NA
V: TRBV28
J: TRBJ2-7
size: NA
CDR3: CASRGFDEQYF
DNA: TGTGCCAGCAGGGGATTTGATGAGCAGTACTTC

D: NA
V: TRBV20-1
J: TRBJ1-6
size: NA
CDR3: CSARGVRNSPLHF
DNA: TGCAGTGCTAGAGGGGTACGGAATTCACCCCTCCACTTT

D: NA
V: TRBV6-1
J: TRBJ2-1
size: NA
CDR3: CASRALEGDLYNEQFF
DNA: TGTGCCAGCCGGGCCCTGGAGGGGGACCTCTACAATGAGCAGTTCTTC

D: NA
V: TRBV6-5
J: TRBJ2-5
size: NA
CDR3: CASSSLGQGGRRTQYF
DNA: TGTGCCAGCAGTTCTTTAGGACAGGGCGGGAGGAGGACCCAGTACTTC

D: TRBD1
V: TRBV6-5
J: TRBJ1-2
size: NA
CDR3: CASSYWDRELANYGYTF
DNA: TGTGCCAGCAGTTACTGGGACAGGGAACTAGCGAACTATGGCTACACCTTC

D: NA
V: TRBV4-2
J: TRBJ1-3
size: NA
CDR3: CASSQVAPGLGSGNTIYF
DNA: TGTGCCAGCAGCCAAGTTGCACCAGGACTCGGCTCTGGAAACACCATATATTTT

D: TRBD2
V: TRBV7-2
J: TRBJ2-1
size: NA
CDR3: CASSFGLAGNNEQFF
DNA: TGTGCCAGCAGCTTCGGACTAGCGGGGAACAATGAGCAGTTCTTC

D: TRBD1
V: TRBV27
J: TRBJ1-1
size: NA
CDR3: CASSLYGGGTGVEAFF
DNA: TGTGCCAGCAGTTTATATGGGGGAGGGACAGGGGTTGAAGCTTTCTTT

D: TRBD1
V: TRBV27
J: TRBJ2-7
size: NA
CDR3: CASSSTGTGGRRKYF
DNA: TGTGCCAGCAGTTCCACCGGGACAGGGGGCCGTCGCAAGTACTTC

D: NA
V: TRBV20-1
J: TRBJ2-7
size: NA
CDR3: CSARDRGGSTYEQYF
DNA: TGCAGTGCTAGAGATCGCGGCGGATCCACCTACGAGCAGTACTTC

D: TRBD1
V: TRBV24-1
J: TRBJ2-7
size: few
CDR3: CATSDSTGQTSLYEQYF
DNA: TGTGCCACCAGTGACTCAACGGGACAGACGTCCTTGTACGAGCAGTACTTC